This T cell receptor (beta chain) is from a study of molecular identifiers for immune sequencing clone quantification (dated by TCRdb to the late 2010s). As for the study more broadly: For a replicate experiment, the RNA from either about 20,000 or 100,000 naive CD8 T cells was divided into five aliquots, and four of those aliquots went on to sequencing. This methods study benchmarked molecular-identifier clustering-based TCR repertoire sequencing (MIDCIRS) and TCR RNA copy counting, using CD8 T cells to do so.

Library preparation used PCR. Sequencing took place on an Illumina HiSeq 4000. Preparation of bulk TCR libraries followed a previously described approach, with the TCR primers listed in Table S5. Total RNA was purified with the Qiagen AllPrep DNA/RNA kit. Before analysis, reads from multiple sequencing runs of one library were combined. In the authors' own workflow: Only reads with exact TCR constant sequence were kept, trimmed to 150 nt, and grouped by their 12-nt molecular barcodes. Reads in each barcode group were sub-clustered using a 15% Levenshtein threshold, and a quality-weighted consensus sequence was built for each RNA molecule. Non-functional sequences were filtered out, along with any lower-count sequence sitting one edit away from another sequence. On the basis of fitting two negative binomial distributions, barcode sub-clusters with fewer than 20% of the maximum read count were discarded. TCRdb reworked the public reads: Q25 trimming with fastp, MiXCR clone assembly, productive beta chains retained. When rows share a CDR3 protein, they turn into one entry using the most common DNA and genes. The V and J calls come from TCRdb's annotation, not from the publication. The sample records some 100,000 distinct CDR3 sequences, around 20% of which are singletons. About 0.85% of the sample is held by the ten biggest clonotypes.

Reading the germline V gene gives CDR1 SGDLS and CDR2 YYNGEE. Trimming removed 7 bases from V and 0 bases from J; the gene matches leave 10 bases unexplained. Measured from the cysteine to the phenylalanine, the CDR3 is 16 residues long. Only CDR3 DNA is held: 48 bases, read in frame from base 1. Results and caveats for the whole study, not just this receptor: When barcode sub-clustering was not used, chimeric consensus sequences inflated TCR diversity, with chimeras reaching as high as 47%. Naive libraries contained spiked-in Jurkat TCR RNA (roughly ten copies' worth), which is not part of the donor repertoire. Roughly 2.8 recovered TCR RNA copies per cell were obtained by modeling, versus about ten by digital PCR, implying a capture efficiency of 30% to 35%. A single cell's worth of spiked-in Jurkat TCR RNA was reported detectable even among around 970,000 naive CD8 T cells. Clones above 20 RNA copies held over 99% of molecules in CMV-specific effector cells but under 1% in naive cells. Highly expanded clone sizes could be underestimated because identical TCR molecules may share a barcode.

This clonotype occurred once. What antigen it recognizes has not been identified. This may stem from a read error, because a much larger clone lies one nucleotide away. Libraries of naive CD8 T cells were built from about 21,000 to 970,000 sorted cells, with 10%, 30% or 50% of the purified RNA used. Naive CD8 T cells, defined as CD8+CD4-CCR7+CD45RA+, were FACS-sorted into RLT Plus buffer on a BD FACSAria II. Detection sensitivity was tested by spiking Jurkat RNA equal to roughly nine TCR copies' worth into samples containing roughly 17,000-1,000,000 naive CD8 T cells. CD8 T cells were enriched with RosetteSep CD8+ T Cell Enrichment Cocktail and Ficoll-Paque, followed by ACK red cell lysis.

The sequenced sample was naive CD8+ T cells from blood, with Jurkat cell RNA spiked in. The sample's cell subset or site label, in plain terms: FACS-sorted CD8+CD4-CCR7+CD45RA+ naive T cells. The rearrangement combines TRBV9 with TRBJ2-3, with 8 central nucleotides matching TRBD2. This clonotype was obtained from a human donor in good health. Some libraries in this study had Jurkat cell RNA spiked in. CDR3 reads: CASGTAGGASTDTQYF. Read as DNA, the sequence is TGTGCCAGCGGCACAGCCGGGGGGGCCAGCACAGATACGCAGTATTTT.